The clone carrying this TCR beta chain has just a few counts. This sample was taken from a study of blood T cell repertoires in COVID-19. Study background: The United States, Italy and Spain provided the acute and convalescent COVID-19 samples.

Original methodology: Amplification from reference gene primers served as the basis for estimated nucleated cell counts. The method was immunoSEQ multiplex PCR; TCRdb's version includes in-frame clones alone and lacks a portion of them. The DNA gave D and trimming, while V, J and clone size come from that table. The sample comprises roughly 75,000 clones, 82% of which are singletons, and roughly 10% rests with the top ten. Trimming cost V 5 bases and J 6 bases, with 17 bases left between them. CDR1 SGHVS and CDR2 FNYEAQ come from the germline V gene. The CDR3 contains 15 residues. The receptor comes from a man aged 50 to 60 with acute or convalescent COVID-19. Source material: peripheral blood. The chain recombines TRBV7-6 with TRBJ1-5; TRBD1 is a possible D gene (6 bases). The DNA of the CDR3 is TGTGCCAGCAGCCAAGAGGGGGTTCGGGGTCAGCCCCAGCATTTT. It codes for CASSQEGVRGQPQHF.